This TCR beta chain was recorded in a study of cytomegalovirus exposure and HLA in healthy donors. Study-level background: The roughly 120 validation repertoires, a later analysis reported, used the same platform as the roughly 610 first-cohort repertoires. Overall study results and limits: Testing in vitro showed a few CMV-associated chains specific for CMV antigens. Reportedly, diagnosis of cytomegalovirus status by the classifier showed high specificity and sensitivity.

As concerns this clone: Its specificity is unknown.

Separate from the roughly 720-subject first cohort, the approximately 120-subject validation cohort was the one that the donors belonged to. Generated by immunoSEQ multiplex PCR, the TCRdb table keeps only in-frame clones and is missing some. The sample consists of some 150,000 clones, about 87% of them appearing once. Sequenced: PBMCs. This sequence was found in a woman aged 25 to 45 in good health and CMV-seropositive.

The CDR3 here is CASSQPAGAPYGYTF. Here the CDR3 DNA reads TGTGCCAGCAGCCAACCGGCAGGGGCGCCCTATGGCTACACCTTC. This chain uses TRBV5-8 with TRBJ1-2, with a tentative D call TRBD1 (6 bases). CDR3 size: 15 residues. Germline CDR1 and CDR2: SGHTS and YDEGEE. V was trimmed by 4 bases and J by 4 bases, leaving 17 bases between them.